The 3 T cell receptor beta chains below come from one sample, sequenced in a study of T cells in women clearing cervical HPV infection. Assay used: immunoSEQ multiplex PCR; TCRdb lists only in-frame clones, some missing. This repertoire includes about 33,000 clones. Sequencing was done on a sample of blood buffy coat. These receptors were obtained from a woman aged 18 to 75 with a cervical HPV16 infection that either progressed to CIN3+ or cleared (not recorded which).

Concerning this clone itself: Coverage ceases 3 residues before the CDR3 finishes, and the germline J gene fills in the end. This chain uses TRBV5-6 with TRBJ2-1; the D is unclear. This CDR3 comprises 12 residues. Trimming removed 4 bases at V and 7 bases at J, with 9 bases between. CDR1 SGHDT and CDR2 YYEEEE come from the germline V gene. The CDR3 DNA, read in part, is TGTGCCAGCAGCCTTGGCAGGAATGAG. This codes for CASSLGRNE. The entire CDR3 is CASSLGRNEQFF.

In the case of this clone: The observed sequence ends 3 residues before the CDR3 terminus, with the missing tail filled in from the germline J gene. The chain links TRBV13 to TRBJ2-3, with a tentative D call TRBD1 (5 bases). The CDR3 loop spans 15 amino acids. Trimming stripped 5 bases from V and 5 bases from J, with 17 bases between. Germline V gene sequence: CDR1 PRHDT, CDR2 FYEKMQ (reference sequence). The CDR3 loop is CASSINRFERDTQYF. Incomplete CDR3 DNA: TGTGCCAGCAGCATAAACAGGTTTGAAAGAGATACG.

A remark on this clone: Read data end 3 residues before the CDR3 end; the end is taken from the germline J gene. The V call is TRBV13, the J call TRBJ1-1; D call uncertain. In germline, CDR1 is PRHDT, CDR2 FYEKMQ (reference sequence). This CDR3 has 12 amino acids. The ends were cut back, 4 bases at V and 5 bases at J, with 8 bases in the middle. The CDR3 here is CASSSRGTEAFF. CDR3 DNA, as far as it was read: TGTGCCAGCAGCTCTCGAGGGACTGAA.